This T cell receptor beta chain was found in a study of blood T cells in healthy people across ages. Next came a second PCR, run for about 6 to 12 cycles, which used a sample-barcoded 5' primer along with a J-beta primer mix. TCRdb reanalysed the 5' RACE reads using MiXCR and keeps one entry per CDR3 protein. The sample consists of 700,000 to 850,000 distinct CDR3 sequences, around 34% of them appearing once. Germline CDR1 GTSNPN, CDR2 SVGIG (reference sequence). This CDR3 contains 14 residues. Trimming took 1 base from V and 7 from J, leaving 13 bases between them. The V and J genes are TRBV30 and TRBJ1-4; possible D gene TRBD1, 5 bases. The clonotype comes from a man between 18 and 29 years old in good health. The sample was blood. The CDR3 sequence: CAWSEPGAIEKLFF. CDR3 DNA: TGTGCCTGGAGTGAGCCCGGGGCAATTGAAAAACTGTTTTTT.